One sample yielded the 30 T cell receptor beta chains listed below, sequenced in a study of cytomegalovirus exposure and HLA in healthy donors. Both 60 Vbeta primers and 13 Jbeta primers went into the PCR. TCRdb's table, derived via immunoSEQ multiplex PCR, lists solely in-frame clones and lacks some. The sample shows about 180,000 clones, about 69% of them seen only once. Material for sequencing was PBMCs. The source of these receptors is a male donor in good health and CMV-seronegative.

This chain's CDR3 is CASSSIGTYNEQFF. The CDR3 DNA sequence: TGTGCCAGCAGCTCAATCGGGACCTACAATGAGCAGTTCTTC. V is TRBV7-2 and J is TRBJ2-1; possibly TRBD2 for D (5 bases). Trimming pared 4 bases from V and 2 bases from J, leaving 9 bases between. Germline-derived CDR1 and CDR2 are SGHTA and FQGNSA. The CDR3 runs 14 residues. Full variable domain (rest looked up from reference TRBV7-2 and TRBJ2-1): GAGVSQSPSNKVTEKGKDVELRCDPISGHTALYWYRQSLGQGLEFLIYFQGNSAPDKSGLPSDRFSAERTGGSVSTLTIQRTQQEDSAVYLCASSSIGTYNEQFFGPGTRLTVL.

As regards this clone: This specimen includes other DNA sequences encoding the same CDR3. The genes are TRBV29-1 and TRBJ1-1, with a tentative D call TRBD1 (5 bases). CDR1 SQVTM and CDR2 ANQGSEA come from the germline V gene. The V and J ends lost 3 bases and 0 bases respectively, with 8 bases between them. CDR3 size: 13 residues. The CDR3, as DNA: TGCAGCGTTGAGCCGGACATGAACACTGAAGCTTTCTTT. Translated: CSVEPDMNTEAFF.

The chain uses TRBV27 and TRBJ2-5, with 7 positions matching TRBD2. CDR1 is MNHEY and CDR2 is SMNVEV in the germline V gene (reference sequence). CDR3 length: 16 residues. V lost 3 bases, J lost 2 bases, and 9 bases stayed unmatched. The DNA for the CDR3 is TGTGCCAGCAGTTTCCTGGGGAGCGGGGCTCAAGAGACCCAGTACTTC. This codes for CASSFLGSGAQETQYF.

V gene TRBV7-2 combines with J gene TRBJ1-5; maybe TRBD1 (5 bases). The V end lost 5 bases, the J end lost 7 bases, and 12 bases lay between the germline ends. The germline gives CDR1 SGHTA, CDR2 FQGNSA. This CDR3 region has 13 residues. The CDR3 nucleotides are TGTGCCAGCAGCATTCGACAGAAGCAGCCCCAGCATTTT. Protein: CASSIRQKQPQHF.

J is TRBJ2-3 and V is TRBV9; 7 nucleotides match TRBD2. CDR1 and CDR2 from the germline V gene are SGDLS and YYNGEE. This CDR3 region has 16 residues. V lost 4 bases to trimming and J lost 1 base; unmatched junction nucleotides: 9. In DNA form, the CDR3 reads TGTGCCAGCAGCCCGCGGGGAGGGTTGGGCACAGATACGCAGTATTTT. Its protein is CASSPRGGLGTDTQYF.

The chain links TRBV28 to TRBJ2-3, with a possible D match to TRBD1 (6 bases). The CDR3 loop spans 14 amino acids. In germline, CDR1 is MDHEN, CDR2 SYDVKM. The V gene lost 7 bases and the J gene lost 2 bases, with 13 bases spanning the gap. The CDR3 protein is CASIPGQNTDTQYF. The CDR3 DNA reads TGTGCCAGCATACCCGGACAGAACACAGATACGCAGTATTTT.

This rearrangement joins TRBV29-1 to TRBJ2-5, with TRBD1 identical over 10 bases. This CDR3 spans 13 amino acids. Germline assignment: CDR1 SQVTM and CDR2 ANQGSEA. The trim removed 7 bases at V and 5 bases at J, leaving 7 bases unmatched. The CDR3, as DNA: TGCAGCGGGACCGGGACAGGGGATGAGACCCAGTACTTC. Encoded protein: CSGTGTGDETQYF.

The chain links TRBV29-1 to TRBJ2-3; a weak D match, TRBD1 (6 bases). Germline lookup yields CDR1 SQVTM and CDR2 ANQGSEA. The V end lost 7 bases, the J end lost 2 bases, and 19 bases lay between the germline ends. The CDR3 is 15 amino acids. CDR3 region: CSAATQGNPTDTQYF. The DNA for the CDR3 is TGCAGCGCCGCTACCCAGGGGAACCCCACAGATACGCAGTATTTT.

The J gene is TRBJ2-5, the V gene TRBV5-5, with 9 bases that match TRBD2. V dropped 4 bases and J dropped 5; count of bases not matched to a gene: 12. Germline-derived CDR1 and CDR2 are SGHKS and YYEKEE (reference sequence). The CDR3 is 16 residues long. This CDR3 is CASSQGLASSRETQYF. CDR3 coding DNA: TGTGCCAGCAGCCAGGGACTAGCATCTAGTCGGGAGACCCAGTACTTC.

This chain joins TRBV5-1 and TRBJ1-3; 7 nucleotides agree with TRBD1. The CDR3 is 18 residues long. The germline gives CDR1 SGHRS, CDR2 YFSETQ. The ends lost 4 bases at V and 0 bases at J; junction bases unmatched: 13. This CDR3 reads CASSPQTGTVYSGNTIYF. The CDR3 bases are TGCGCCAGCAGCCCTCAGACCGGGACAGTGTACTCTGGAAACACCATATATTTT. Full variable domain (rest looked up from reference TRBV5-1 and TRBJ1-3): KAGVTQTPRYLIKTRGQQVTLSCSPISGHRSVSWYQQTPGQGLQFLFEYFSETQRNKGNFPGRFSGRQFSNSRSEMNVSTLELGDSALYLCASSPQTGTVYSGNTIYFGEGSWLTVV.

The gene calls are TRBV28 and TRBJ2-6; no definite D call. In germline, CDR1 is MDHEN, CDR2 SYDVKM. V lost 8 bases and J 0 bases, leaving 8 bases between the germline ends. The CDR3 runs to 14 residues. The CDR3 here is CASEAISGANVLTF. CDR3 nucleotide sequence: TGTGCCAGCGAGGCCATCTCTGGGGCCAACGTCCTGACTTTC.

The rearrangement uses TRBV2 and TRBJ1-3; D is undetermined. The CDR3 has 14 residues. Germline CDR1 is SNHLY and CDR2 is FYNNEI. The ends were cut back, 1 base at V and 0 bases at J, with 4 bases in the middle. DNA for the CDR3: TGTGCCAGCAGTGAAGGCGTCTCTGGAAACACCATATATTTT. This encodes CASSEGVSGNTIYF.

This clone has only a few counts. CDR3 protein: CASRRQGAYQPQHF. In DNA form, the CDR3 reads TGTGCCAGCAGACGACAGGGGGCTTATCAGCCCCAGCATTTT. The chain is built from TRBV6-5 and TRBJ1-5, with 10 bases that match TRBD1. From germline, CDR1 is MNHEY and CDR2 SVGAGI. The CDR3 has 14 residues. With 6 bases clipped from V and 5 bases from J, the junction kept 4 bases outside the gene matches.

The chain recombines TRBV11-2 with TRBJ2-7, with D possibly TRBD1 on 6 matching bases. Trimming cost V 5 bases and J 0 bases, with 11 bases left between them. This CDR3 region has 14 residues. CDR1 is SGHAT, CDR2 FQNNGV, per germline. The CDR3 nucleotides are TGTGCCAGCAGCCTACAGGGTCTCTCCTACGAGCAGTACTTC. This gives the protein CASSLQGLSYEQYF.

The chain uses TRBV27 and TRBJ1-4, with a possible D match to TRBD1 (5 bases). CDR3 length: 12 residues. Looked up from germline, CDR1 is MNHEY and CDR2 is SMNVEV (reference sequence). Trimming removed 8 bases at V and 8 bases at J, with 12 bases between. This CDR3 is CASAQGGEKLFF. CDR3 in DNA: TGTGCCAGCGCGCAGGGTGGGGAAAAACTGTTTTTT.

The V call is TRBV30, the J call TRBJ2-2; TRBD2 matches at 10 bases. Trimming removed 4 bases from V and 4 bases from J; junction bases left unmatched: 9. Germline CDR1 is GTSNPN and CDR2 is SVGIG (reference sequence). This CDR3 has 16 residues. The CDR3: CAWTSSGGLFTGELFF. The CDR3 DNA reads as TGTGCCTGGACCAGTAGCGGGGGGTTGTTCACCGGGGAGCTGTTTTTT.

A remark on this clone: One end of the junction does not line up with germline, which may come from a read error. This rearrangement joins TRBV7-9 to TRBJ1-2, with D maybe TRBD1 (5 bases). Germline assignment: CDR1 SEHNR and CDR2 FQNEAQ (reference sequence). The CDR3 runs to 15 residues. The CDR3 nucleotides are TGTTCCAGCAGCTTAGGGGCAGGGATTAACTATGGCTACACCTTC. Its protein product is CSSSLGAGINYGYTF.

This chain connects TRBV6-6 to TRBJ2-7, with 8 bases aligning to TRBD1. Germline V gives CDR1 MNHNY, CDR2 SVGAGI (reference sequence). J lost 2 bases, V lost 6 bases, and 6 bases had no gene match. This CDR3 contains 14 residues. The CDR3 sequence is CASRTDRGAYEQYF. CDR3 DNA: TGTGCCAGCAGGACAGACAGGGGAGCCTACGAGCAGTACTTC.

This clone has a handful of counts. The CDR3 sequence: CASSLAGGGQPQHF. In nucleotides, the CDR3 is TGCGCCAGCAGTCTCGCAGGGGGCGGGCAGCCCCAGCATTTT. The chain is built from TRBV5-1 and TRBJ1-5; 8 nucleotides agree with TRBD1. Trimming removed 5 bases from V and 7 bases from J; junction bases left unmatched: 8. The CDR3 runs to 14 residues. Germline V gene sequence: CDR1 SGHRS, CDR2 YFSETQ.

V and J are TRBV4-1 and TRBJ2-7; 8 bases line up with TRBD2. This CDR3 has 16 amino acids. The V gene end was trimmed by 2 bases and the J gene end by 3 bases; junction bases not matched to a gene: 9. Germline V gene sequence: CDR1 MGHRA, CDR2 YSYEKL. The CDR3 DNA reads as TGCGCCAGCAGCCAATCCTTCGGGGGGGGCTACTACGAGCAGTACTTC. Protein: CASSQSFGGGYYEQYF.

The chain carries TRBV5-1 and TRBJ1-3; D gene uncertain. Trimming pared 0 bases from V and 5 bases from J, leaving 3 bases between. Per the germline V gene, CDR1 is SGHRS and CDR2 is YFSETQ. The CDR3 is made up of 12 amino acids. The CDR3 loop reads CASSLDRNTIYF. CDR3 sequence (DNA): TGCGCCAGCAGCTTGGACAGAAACACCATATATTTT.

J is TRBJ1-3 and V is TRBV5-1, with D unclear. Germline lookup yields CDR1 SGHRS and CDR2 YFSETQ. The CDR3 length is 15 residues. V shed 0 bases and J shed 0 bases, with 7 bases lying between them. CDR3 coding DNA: TGCGCCAGCAGCTTGGACGGACTCTCTGGAAACACCATATATTTT. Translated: CASSLDGLSGNTIYF.

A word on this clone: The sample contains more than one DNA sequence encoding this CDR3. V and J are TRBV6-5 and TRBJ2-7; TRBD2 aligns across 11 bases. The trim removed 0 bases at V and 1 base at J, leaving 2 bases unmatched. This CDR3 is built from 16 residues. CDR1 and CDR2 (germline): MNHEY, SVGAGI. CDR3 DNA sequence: TGTGCCAGCAGTTACTCTAGACTAGCGGGGTCCTACGAGCAGTACTTC. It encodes CASSYSRLAGSYEQYF.

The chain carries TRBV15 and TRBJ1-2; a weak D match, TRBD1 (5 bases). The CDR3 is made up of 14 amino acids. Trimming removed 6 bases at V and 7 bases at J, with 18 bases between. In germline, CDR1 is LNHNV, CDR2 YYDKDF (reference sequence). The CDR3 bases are TGTGCCACCAGGAGCCCCAGGGATATGCTTGGCTACACCTTC. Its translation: CATRSPRDMLGYTF.

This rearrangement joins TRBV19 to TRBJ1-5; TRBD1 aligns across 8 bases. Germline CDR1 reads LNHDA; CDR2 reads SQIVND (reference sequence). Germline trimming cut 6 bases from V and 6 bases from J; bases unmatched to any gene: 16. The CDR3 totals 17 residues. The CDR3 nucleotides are TGTGCCAGTAGCCACCTGGGAGTGCAGGGGGCGATTCAGCCCCAGCATTTT. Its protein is CASSHLGVQGAIQPQHF.

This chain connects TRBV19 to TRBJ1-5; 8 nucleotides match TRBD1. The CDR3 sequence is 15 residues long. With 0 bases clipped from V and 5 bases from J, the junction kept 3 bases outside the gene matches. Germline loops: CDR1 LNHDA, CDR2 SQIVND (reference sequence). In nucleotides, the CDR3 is TGTGCCAGTAGTATAGATGCAGGGGGCGATCAGCCCCAGCATTTT. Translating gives CASSIDAGGDQPQHF.

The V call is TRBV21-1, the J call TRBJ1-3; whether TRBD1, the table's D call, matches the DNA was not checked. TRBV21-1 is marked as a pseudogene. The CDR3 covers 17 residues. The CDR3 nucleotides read TGTGCCAGCAGCAAAGCGGGGACAGGGGGCTCCGGAAACACCATATATTTT. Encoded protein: CASSKAGTGGSGNTIYF.

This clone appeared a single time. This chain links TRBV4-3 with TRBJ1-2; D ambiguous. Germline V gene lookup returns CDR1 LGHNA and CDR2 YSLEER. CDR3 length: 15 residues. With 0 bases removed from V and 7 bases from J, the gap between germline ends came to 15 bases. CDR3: CASSQDLQVLGGYTF. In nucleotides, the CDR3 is TGCGCCAGCAGCCAAGATCTGCAGGTATTAGGTGGCTACACCTTC.

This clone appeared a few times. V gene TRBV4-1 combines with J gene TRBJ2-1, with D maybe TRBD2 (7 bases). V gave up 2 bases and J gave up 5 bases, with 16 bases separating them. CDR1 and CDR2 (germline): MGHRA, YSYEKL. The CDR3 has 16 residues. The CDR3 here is CASSQFGGGVDNEQFF. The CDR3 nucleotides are TGCGCCAGCAGCCAATTTGGCGGGGGCGTTGACAATGAGCAGTTCTTC.

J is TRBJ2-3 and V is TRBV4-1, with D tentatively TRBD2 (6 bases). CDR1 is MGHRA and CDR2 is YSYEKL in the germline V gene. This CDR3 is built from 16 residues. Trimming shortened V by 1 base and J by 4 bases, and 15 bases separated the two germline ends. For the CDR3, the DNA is TGCGCCAGCAGCCAAGTTGGAGGGATCGGGCCAGATACGCAGTATTTT. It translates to CASSQVGGIGPDTQYF.